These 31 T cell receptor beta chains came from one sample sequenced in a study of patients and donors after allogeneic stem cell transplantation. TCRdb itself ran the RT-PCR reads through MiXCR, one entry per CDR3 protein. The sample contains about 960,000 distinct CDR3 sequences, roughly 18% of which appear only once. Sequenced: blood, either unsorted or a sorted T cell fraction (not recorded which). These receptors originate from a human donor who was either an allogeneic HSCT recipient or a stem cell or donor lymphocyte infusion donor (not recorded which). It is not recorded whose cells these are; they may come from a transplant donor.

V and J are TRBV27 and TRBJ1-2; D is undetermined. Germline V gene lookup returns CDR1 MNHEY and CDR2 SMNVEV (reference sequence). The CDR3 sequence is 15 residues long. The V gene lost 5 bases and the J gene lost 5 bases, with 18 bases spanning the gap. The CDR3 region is CASSETRAGRYGYTF. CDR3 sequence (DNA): TGTGCCAGCAGTGAAACGCGGGCGGGAAGGTATGGCTACACCTTC.

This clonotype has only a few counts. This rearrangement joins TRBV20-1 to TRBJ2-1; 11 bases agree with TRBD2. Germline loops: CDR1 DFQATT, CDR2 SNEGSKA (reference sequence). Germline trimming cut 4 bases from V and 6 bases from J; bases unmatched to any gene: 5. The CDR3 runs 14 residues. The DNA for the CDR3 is TGCAGTGCTATTAGCGGGAGGGCCCTCAATGAGCAGTTCTTC. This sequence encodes CSAISGRALNEQFF.

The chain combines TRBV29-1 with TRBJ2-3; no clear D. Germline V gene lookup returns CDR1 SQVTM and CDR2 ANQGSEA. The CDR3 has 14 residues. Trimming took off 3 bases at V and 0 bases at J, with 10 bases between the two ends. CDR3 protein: CSVESRTSTDTQYF. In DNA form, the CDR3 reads TGCAGCGTTGAGTCTAGAACTAGCACAGATACGCAGTATTTT.

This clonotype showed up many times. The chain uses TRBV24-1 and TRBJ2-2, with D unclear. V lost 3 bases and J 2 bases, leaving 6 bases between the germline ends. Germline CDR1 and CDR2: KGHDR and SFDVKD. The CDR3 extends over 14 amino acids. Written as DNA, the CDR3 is TGTGCCACCAGTGATCCTCCTAACACCGGGGAGCTGTTTTTT. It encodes CATSDPPNTGELFF.

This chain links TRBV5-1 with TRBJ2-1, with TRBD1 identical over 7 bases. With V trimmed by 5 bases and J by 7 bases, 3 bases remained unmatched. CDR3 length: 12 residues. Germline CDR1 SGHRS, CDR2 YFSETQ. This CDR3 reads CASRTGMNEQFF. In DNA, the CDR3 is TGCGCCAGCAGGACAGGGATGAATGAGCAGTTCTTC.

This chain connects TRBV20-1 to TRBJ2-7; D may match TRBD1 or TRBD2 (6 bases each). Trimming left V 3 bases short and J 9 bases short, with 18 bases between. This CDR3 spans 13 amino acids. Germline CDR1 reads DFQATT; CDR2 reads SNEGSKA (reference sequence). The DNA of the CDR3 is TGCAGTGCTAGGGACGGGACACGGCGGGGGCAGTACTTC. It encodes CSARDGTRRGQYF.

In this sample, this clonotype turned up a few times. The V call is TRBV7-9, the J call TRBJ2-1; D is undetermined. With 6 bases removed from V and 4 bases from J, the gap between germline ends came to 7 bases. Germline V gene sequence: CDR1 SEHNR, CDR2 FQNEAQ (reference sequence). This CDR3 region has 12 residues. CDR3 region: CASSRVYNEQFF. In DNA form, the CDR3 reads TGTGCCAGCAGTAGGGTTTACAATGAGCAGTTCTTC.

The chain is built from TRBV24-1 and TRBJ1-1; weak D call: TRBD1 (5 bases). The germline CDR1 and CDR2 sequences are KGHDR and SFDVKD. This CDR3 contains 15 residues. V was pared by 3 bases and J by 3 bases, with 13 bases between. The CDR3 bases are TGTGCCACCAGTGATAAGGGGCTAAAGGACACTGAAGCTTTCTTT. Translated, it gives CATSDKGLKDTEAFF.

This CDR3 reads CASSLLSVGGNTQYF. The CDR3 coding sequence is TGTGCCAGCAGCTTACTATCGGTGGGAGGGAATACGCAGTATTTT. J is TRBJ2-3 and V is TRBV7-9; 7 bases are a match to TRBD2. V lost 2 bases, J lost 7 bases, and 9 bases stayed unmatched. Germline V gene data show CDR1 as SEHNR and CDR2 as FQNEAQ (reference sequence). The CDR3 length is 15 residues.

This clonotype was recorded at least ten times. The CDR3 loop is CASREGPEQFF. DNA of the CDR3: TGCGCCAGCAGGGAGGGGCCTGAGCAGTTCTTC. The rearrangement uses TRBV5-1 and TRBJ2-1; D may be TRBD2 (6 bases). The CDR3 consists of 11 residues. Germline V gives CDR1 SGHRS, CDR2 YFSETQ. Deletions cut 5 bases from V and 9 bases from J, with 9 bases between.

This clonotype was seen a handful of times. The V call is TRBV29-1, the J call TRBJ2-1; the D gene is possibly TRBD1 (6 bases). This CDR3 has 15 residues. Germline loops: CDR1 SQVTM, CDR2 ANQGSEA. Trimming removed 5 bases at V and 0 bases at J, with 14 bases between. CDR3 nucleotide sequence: TGCAGCGTTCTTCGTCGAGGGGGCTCCTACAATGAGCAGTTCTTC. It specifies CSVLRRGGSYNEQFF.

The CDR3 sequence: CATEGQGTEAFF. CDR3 in DNA: TGTGCCACCGAAGGACAGGGCACTGAAGCTTTCTTT. This rearrangement joins TRBV6-5 to TRBJ1-1, with 8 bases matching TRBD1. Germline CDR1 MNHEY, CDR2 SVGAGI. The V gene end was trimmed by 10 bases and the J gene end by 4 bases; junction bases not matched to a gene: 5. The CDR3 extends over 12 amino acids.

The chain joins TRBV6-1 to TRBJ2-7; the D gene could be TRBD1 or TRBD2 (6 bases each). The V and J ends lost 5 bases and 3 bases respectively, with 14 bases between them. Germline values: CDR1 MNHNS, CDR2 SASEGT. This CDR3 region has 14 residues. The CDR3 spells CASSRGPEYYEQYF. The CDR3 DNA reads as TGTGCCAGCAGTCGGGGGCCTGAATACTACGAGCAGTACTTC.

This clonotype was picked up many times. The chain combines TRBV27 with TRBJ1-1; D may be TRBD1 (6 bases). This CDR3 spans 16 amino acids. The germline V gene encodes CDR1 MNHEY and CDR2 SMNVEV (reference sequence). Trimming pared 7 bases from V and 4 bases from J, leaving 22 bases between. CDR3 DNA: TGTGCCAGCACTCAGGGGCGCGAAGGATCGGGCACTGAAGCTTTCTTT. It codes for CASTQGREGSGTEAFF.

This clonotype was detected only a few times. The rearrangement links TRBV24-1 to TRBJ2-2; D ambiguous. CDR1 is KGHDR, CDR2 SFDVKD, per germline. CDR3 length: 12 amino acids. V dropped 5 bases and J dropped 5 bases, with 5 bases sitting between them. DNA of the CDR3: TGTGCCACCAGTGTGAGAACCGGGGAGCTGTTTTTT. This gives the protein CATSVRTGELFF.

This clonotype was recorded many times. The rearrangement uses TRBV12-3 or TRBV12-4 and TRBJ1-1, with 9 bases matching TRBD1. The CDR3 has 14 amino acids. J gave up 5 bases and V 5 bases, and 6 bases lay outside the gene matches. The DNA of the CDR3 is TGTGCCAGCAGTGAACCCGACAGGGGGACTGAAGCTTTCTTT. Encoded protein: CASSEPDRGTEAFF.

The CDR3 is CASSSRLAGARETQYF. CDR3 DNA: TGTGCCAGCAGCTCCCGACTAGCGGGGGCGAGGGAGACCCAGTACTTC. This chain connects TRBV9 to TRBJ2-5, with 12 bases fitting TRBD2. Per germline, CDR1 SGDLS and CDR2 YYNGEE. The CDR3 loop spans 16 amino acids. V lost 4 bases and J lost 5; bases outside the gene matches: 9.

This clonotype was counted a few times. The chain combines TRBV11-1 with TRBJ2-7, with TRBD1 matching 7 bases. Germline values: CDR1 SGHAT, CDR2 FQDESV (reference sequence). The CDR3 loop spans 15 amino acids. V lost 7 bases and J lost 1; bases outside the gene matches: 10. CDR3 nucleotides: TGTGCCAGCACATGGGGGAGACAGGGATCCTACGAGCAGTACTTC. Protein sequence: CASTWGRQGSYEQYF.

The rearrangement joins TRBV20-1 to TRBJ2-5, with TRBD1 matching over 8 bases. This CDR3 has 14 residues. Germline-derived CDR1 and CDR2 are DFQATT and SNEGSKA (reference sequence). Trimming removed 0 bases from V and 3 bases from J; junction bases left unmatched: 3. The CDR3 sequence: CSAREPDREETQYF. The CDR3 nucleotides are TGCAGTGCTAGAGAGCCGGACAGGGAAGAGACCCAGTACTTC.

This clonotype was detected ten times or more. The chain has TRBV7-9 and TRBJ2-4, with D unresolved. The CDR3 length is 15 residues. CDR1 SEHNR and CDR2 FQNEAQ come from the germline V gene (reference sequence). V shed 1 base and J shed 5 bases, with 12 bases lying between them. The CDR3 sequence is CASSLVVVWENIQYF. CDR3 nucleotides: TGTGCCAGCAGCTTAGTCGTGGTTTGGGAAAACATTCAGTACTTC.

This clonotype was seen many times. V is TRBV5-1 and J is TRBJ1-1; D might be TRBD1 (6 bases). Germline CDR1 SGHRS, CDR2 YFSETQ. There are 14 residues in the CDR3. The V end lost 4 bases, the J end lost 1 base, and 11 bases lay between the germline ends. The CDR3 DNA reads TGCGCCAGCAGCAGACGACAGGAGAACACTGAAGCTTTCTTT. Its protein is CASSRRQENTEAFF.

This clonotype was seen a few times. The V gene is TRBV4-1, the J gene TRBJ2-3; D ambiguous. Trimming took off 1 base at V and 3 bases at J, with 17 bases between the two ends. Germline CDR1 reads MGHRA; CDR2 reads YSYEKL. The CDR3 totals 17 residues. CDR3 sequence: CASSQVAGQPLTDTQYF. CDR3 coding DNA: TGCGCCAGCAGCCAAGTTGCCGGGCAACCCCTAACAGATACGCAGTATTTT.

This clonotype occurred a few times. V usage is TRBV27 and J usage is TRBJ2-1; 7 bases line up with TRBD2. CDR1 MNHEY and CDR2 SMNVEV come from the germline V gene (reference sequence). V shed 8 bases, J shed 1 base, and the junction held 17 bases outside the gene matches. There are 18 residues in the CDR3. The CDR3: CASQTLRGRGYSYNEQFF. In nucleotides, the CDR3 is TGTGCCAGCCAGACCCTGAGAGGGAGGGGATATTCCTACAATGAGCAGTTCTTC.

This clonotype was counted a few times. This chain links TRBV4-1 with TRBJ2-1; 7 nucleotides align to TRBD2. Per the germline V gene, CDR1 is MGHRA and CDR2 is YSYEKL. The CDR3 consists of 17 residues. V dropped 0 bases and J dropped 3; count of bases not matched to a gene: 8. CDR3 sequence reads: CASSQDRALAIYNEQFF. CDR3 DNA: TGCGCCAGCAGCCAAGATAGGGCACTAGCGATCTACAATGAGCAGTTCTTC.

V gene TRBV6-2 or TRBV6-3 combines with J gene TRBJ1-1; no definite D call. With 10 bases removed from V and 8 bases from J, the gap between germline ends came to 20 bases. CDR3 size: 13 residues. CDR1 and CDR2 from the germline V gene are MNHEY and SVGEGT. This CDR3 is CATLPAWTDEAFF. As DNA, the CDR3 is TGTGCCACCCTCCCTGCTTGGACGGACGAAGCTTTCTTT.

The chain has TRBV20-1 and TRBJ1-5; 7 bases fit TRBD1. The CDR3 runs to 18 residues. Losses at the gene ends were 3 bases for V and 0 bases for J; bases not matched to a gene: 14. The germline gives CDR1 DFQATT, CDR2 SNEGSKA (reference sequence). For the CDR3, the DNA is TGCAGTGCTAGTCAACCCCGGACAGGCCCTTATAGCAATCAGCCCCAGCATTTT. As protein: CSASQPRTGPYSNQPQHF.

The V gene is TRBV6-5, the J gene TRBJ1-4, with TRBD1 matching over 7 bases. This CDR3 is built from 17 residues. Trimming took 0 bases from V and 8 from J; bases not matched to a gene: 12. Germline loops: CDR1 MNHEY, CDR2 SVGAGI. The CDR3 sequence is CASSYSGIGGDGEKLFF. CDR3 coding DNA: TGTGCCAGCAGTTACTCGGGAATAGGGGGCGATGGGGAAAAACTGTTTTTT.

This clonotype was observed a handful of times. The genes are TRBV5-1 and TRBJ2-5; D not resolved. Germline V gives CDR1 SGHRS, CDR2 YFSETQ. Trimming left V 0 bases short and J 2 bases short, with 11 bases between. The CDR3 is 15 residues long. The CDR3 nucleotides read TGCGCCAGCAGCTTGGGCCCTACCTTTCAAGAGACCCAGTACTTC. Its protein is CASSLGPTFQETQYF. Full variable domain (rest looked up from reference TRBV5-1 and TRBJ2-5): KAGVTQTPRYLIKTRGQQVTLSCSPISGHRSVSWYQQTPGQGLQFLFEYFSETQRNKGNFPGRFSGRQFSNSRSEMNVSTLELGDSALYLCASSLGPTFQETQYFGPGTRLLVL.

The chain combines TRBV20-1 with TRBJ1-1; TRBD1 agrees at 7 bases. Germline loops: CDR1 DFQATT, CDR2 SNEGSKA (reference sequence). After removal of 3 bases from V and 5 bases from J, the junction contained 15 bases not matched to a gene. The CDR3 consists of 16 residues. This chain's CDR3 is CSASGGVTGAVTEAFF. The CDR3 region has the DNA TGCAGTGCTAGTGGGGGGGTTACAGGGGCTGTGACTGAAGCTTTCTTT.

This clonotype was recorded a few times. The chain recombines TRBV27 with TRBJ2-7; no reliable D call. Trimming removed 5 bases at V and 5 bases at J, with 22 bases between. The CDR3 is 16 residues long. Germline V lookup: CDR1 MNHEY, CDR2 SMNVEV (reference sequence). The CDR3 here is CASSPKVLHMVNEQYF. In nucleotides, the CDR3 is TGTGCCAGCAGTCCCAAAGTCTTACACATGGTGAACGAGCAGTACTTC.

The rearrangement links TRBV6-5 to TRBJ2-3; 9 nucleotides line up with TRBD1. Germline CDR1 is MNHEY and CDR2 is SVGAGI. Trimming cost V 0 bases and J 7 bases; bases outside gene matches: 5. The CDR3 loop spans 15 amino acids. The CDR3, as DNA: TGTGCCAGCAGTTACTCGAACAGGGGGCGGAATACGCAGTATTTT. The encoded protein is CASSYSNRGRNTQYF.